The clone carrying this T cell receptor (beta chain) has more than one count but fewer than ten. Its antigen remains unknown. The PCR contained 60 Vbeta and 13 Jbeta primers. The method was immunoSEQ multiplex PCR; TCRdb's version includes in-frame clones alone and lacks a portion of them. The sample records roughly 250,000 clones, 75% to 85% being singletons. The data are from a study of cytomegalovirus exposure and HLA in healthy donors. Broader study findings: A later analysis linked more than 15,000 TCR beta sequences to HLA alleles at 0.05 false discovery rate. With later analysis, a missense DCLRE1C variant became linked to TCR beta V- and J-gene trimming.

The trim removed 6 bases at V and 5 bases at J, leaving 6 bases unmatched. The CDR3 sequence is 14 residues long. Germline-derived CDR1 and CDR2 are ENHRY and SYGVKD. The sequencing input was PBMCs. The sequence was obtained from a girl aged 2-15 years in good health and CMV-seronegative. This rearrangement joins TRBV10-3 to TRBJ2-2, with 7 bases aligning to TRBD2. The DNA for the CDR3 is TGTGCCATCAGGCTAGCGGAGGGGACCGGGGAGCTGTTTTTT. Translated, it gives CAIRLAEGTGELFF.